These 31 T cell receptor beta chains came from one sample sequenced in a study of shared clonotypes between healthy human individuals. Clones were read by immunoSEQ multiplex PCR, and TCRdb kept only the in-frame ones, dropping some. The sample shows some 630,000 clones, 90% to 97% of them seen only once. Naive CD8 cells comprised CD45RO-negative, CCR7-positively selected cells, excluding terminally differentiated effector memory CD45RA+ cells. The sequenced sample was naive CD8+ T cells sorted from blood. Receptor source: a woman in her 30s in good health.

With regard to this clone: At one boundary the junction diverges from the germline segment, which might be a read error. This chain links TRBV14 with TRBJ1-4; 8 bases align to TRBD1. Germline assignment: CDR1 SGHDN and CDR2 FVKESK. The CDR3 runs 15 residues. CDR3 nucleotides: TGTGCCAGCAGCCATATGCAGGGGGCTAAAGAAAAACTGTTTTTT. Protein product: CASSHMQGAKEKLFF.

This chain joins TRBV7-8 and TRBJ2-1, with TRBD2 identical over 7 bases. The J segment lost 1 base and the V segment lost 4 bases, leaving 10 bases of the junction unmatched. This CDR3 comprises 17 residues. Germline CDR1 reads SGHVS; CDR2 reads FQNEAQ. This chain's CDR3 is CASSSQSGGISYNEQFF. CDR3 sequence (DNA): TGTGCCAGCAGCTCCCAGTCCGGGGGGATATCCTACAATGAGCAGTTCTTC.

CDR3 protein: CASSLGAVYGYTF. The CDR3 bases are TGTGCCAGCAGCTTAGGGGCGGTCTATGGCTACACCTTC. The genes are TRBV7-9 and TRBJ1-2; D not resolved. Germline CDR1 is SEHNR and CDR2 is FQNEAQ (reference sequence). The CDR3 runs 13 residues. The V and J ends lost 1 base and 4 bases respectively, with 7 bases between them.

The J gene is TRBJ2-1, the V gene TRBV19, with no clear D. The germline CDR1 and CDR2 sequences are LNHDA and SQIVND (reference sequence). V lost 6 bases, J lost 4 bases, and 19 bases lay in between. There are 16 residues in the CDR3. Written as DNA, the CDR3 is TGTGCCAGTAGACCCATGGGAACAGATAGGTACAATGAGCAGTTCTTC. It specifies CASRPMGTDRYNEQFF. Drawing the rest from reference TRBV19 and TRBJ2-1, the complete variable domain is DGGITQSPKYLFRKEGQNVTLSCEQNLNHDAMYWYRQDPGQGLRLIYYSQIVNDFQKGDIAEGYSVSREKKESFPLTVTSAQKNPTAFYLCASRPMGTDRYNEQFFGPGTRLTVL.

This chain uses TRBV2 with TRBJ1-2; D is possibly TRBD1 (5 bases). V was cut by 4 bases and J by 6 bases, with 12 bases left in between. CDR1 is SNHLY, CDR2 FYNNEI, per germline. The CDR3 sequence is 13 residues long. The CDR3 region is CASSGSRVNGYTF. DNA of the CDR3: TGTGCCAGCAGTGGTAGCAGGGTCAATGGCTACACCTTC.

This sequence joins TRBV12-5 and TRBJ2-1; no clear D. The CDR3 extends over 16 amino acids. V was clipped by 0 bases and J by 2 bases, with 11 bases between them. Germline assignment: CDR1 LGHNT and CDR2 FRNRAP. DNA of the CDR3: TGTGCTAGTGGTTTGGTAAGCAGTCTAGCCTACAATGAGCAGTTCTTC. This gives the protein CASGLVSSLAYNEQFF.

The V call is TRBV27, the J call TRBJ2-1, with D maybe TRBD2 (5 bases). This CDR3 has 12 residues. Trimming cost V 6 bases and J 10 bases, with 13 bases left between them. In germline, CDR1 is MNHEY, CDR2 SMNVEV (reference sequence). This CDR3 reads CASSPRGLEQFF. CDR3 nucleotides: TGTGCCAGCAGCCCTCGCGGGTTAGAGCAGTTCTTC.

The rearrangement links TRBV27 to TRBJ2-1; D is uncertain. Germline values: CDR1 MNHEY, CDR2 SMNVEV (reference sequence). The CDR3 contains 12 residues. Trimming shortened V by 7 bases and J by 4 bases, and 8 bases separated the two germline ends. CDR3 sequence reads: CASKLGYNEQFF. In nucleotides, the CDR3 is TGTGCCAGCAAATTAGGATACAATGAGCAGTTCTTC.

The genes are TRBV13 and TRBJ2-7, with unresolved D. V was pared by 6 bases and J by 1 base, with 13 bases between. CDR3 length: 14 amino acids. CDR1 and CDR2 (germline): PRHDT, FYEKMQ (reference sequence). Here the CDR3 DNA reads TGTGCCAGCAGTCCTCAGCTCGGATCCTACGAGCAGTACTTC. Protein product: CASSPQLGSYEQYF.

The V call is TRBV28, the J call TRBJ2-6; perhaps D is TRBD1 or TRBD2 (5 bases each). The CDR3 covers 14 residues. Deletions cut 6 bases from V and 2 bases from J, with 8 bases between. The germline V gene has CDR1 MDHEN and CDR2 SYDVKM. The CDR3 loop reads CASRVGAGANVLTF. The CDR3 DNA sequence: TGTGCCAGCAGGGTGGGGGCTGGGGCCAACGTCCTGACTTTC. The whole variable domain, filled in from reference TRBV28 and TRBJ2-6, reads DVKVTQSSRYLVKRTGEKVFLECVQDMDHENMFWYRQDPGLGLRLIYFSYDVKMKEKGDIPEGYSVSREKKERFSLILESASTNQTSMYLCASRVGAGANVLTFGAGSRLTVL.

The chain uses TRBV7-9 and TRBJ1-4, with unresolved D. Trimming took off 5 bases at V and 5 bases at J, with 15 bases between the two ends. This CDR3 has 15 amino acids. Germline values: CDR1 SEHNR, CDR2 FQNEAQ (reference sequence). CDR3 in amino acids: CASSALEGLNEKLFF. CDR3 bases: TGTGCCAGCAGCGCATTAGAGGGTTTAAATGAAAAACTGTTTTTT.

The gene calls are TRBV27 and TRBJ2-3, with D hard to call. CDR3 length: 13 amino acids. From germline, CDR1 is MNHEY and CDR2 SMNVEV (reference sequence). V lost 4 bases to trimming and J lost 2 bases, with 7 bases between them. Here the CDR3 DNA reads TGTGCCAGCAGTTCAGGCTTCACAGATACGCAGTATTTT. This codes for CASSSGFTDTQYF.

This clone showed up just once. The DNA for the CDR3 is TGTGCCAGCAGGGGCGGGTTCTCCTACGAGCAGTACTTC. The encoded protein is CASRGGFSYEQYF. The J gene is TRBJ2-7, the V gene TRBV28, with D possibly TRBD2 on 5 matching bases. The CDR3 sequence is 13 residues long. Germline assignment: CDR1 MDHEN and CDR2 SYDVKM. The V gene lost 6 bases and the J gene lost 0 bases, with 9 bases spanning the gap.

J is TRBJ2-1 and V is TRBV9; no clear D gene. The CDR3 is 12 amino acids. CDR1 is SGDLS and CDR2 is YYNGEE in the germline V gene. V lost 4 bases, J lost 10 bases, and 12 bases lay in between. The CDR3 nucleotides are TGTGCCAGCAGCTCATCCCTGGCAGAGCAGTTCTTC. This codes for CASSSSLAEQFF.

For this clone: The sample contains more than one DNA sequence encoding this CDR3. The V call is TRBV9, the J call TRBJ2-5; D may be TRBD1 or TRBD2 (5 bases each). The CDR3 loop spans 14 amino acids. Deletions cut 0 bases from V and 1 base from J, with 7 bases between. Germline loops: CDR1 SGDLS, CDR2 YYNGEE. The CDR3: CASSVGGIQETQYF. In nucleotides, the CDR3 is TGTGCCAGCAGCGTAGGGGGGATCCAAGAGACCCAGTACTTC.

The chain carries TRBV21-1 and TRBJ2-4; no DNA check was done on the table's D call, TRBD1. TRBV21-1 is given as a pseudogene. The length of the CDR3 is 18 residues. CDR3 nucleotides: TGTGCCAGCAGCACCAAAGGGGGACCTTTACTAGCCAAAAACATTCAGTACTTC. Encoded protein: CASSTKGGPLLAKNIQYF.

This rearrangement joins TRBV27 to TRBJ1-1, with a weak D call TRBD1 (5 bases). Germline V gene data show CDR1 as MNHEY and CDR2 as SMNVEV (reference sequence). The CDR3 has 14 amino acids. V was trimmed by 6 bases and J by 5 bases, leaving 16 bases between them. The CDR3 here is CASSLLRGKTEAFF. CDR3 sequence (DNA): TGTGCCAGCAGCCTCTTACGGGGGAAGACTGAAGCTTTCTTT.

The chain is built from TRBV28 and TRBJ1-4, with no clear D. The ends were cut back, 3 bases at V and 5 bases at J, with 10 bases in the middle. The germline V gene has CDR1 MDHEN and CDR2 SYDVKM. The CDR3 runs to 14 residues. The CDR3 sequence is CASSLFRLNEKLFF. The CDR3, as DNA: TGTGCCAGCAGTTTGTTCCGTTTAAATGAAAAACTGTTTTTT.

This clone has a single count. The rearrangement links TRBV4-1 to TRBJ2-7, with 8 bases fitting TRBD2. From germline, CDR1 is MGHRA and CDR2 YSYEKL. The CDR3 has 15 amino acids. Germline trimming cut 4 bases from V and 4 bases from J; bases unmatched to any gene: 9. The CDR3 DNA reads TGCGCCAGCAGCCGCAAACTAGCGGCCTTATACGAGCAGTACTTC. This translates into CASSRKLAALYEQYF.

The chain links TRBV7-6 to TRBJ2-6, with 7 bases that match TRBD1. CDR3 length: 17 residues. Germline CDR1 is SGHVS and CDR2 is FNYEAQ. Trimming removed 5 bases from V and 0 bases from J; junction bases left unmatched: 7. DNA for the CDR3: TGTGCCAGCAGCCCAGGGACAGTAAGCTCTGGGGCCAACGTCCTGACTTTC. Residues: CASSPGTVSSGANVLTF. Using reference TRBV7-6 and TRBJ2-6 for the parts outside the CDR3, the full variable domain is GAGVSQSPRYKVTKRGQDVALRCDPISGHVSLYWYRQALGQGPEFLTYFNYEAQQDKSGLPNDRFSAERPEGSISTLTIQRTEQRDSAMYRCASSPGTVSSGANVLTFGAGSRLTVL.

The chain combines TRBV10-2 with TRBJ2-5; D may correspond to TRBD1 or TRBD2 (5 bases each). The length of the CDR3 is 15 residues. The ends were cut back, 0 bases at V and 5 bases at J, with 13 bases in the middle. CDR1 WSHSY and CDR2 SAAADI come from the germline V gene. CDR3 amino acids: CASSESRGPAETQYF. The CDR3 DNA is TGCGCCAGCAGTGAGTCGAGGGGACCGGCGGAGACCCAGTACTTC.

This chain connects TRBV2 to TRBJ1-1; tentatively, D is TRBD1 (5 bases). The V gene lost 7 bases and the J gene lost 1 base, with 13 bases spanning the gap. The CDR3 runs to 14 residues. From germline, CDR1 is SNHLY and CDR2 FYNNEI. The CDR3 loop reads CASNGGFPNTEAFF. Here the CDR3 DNA reads TGTGCCAGCAACGGGGGGTTCCCGAACACTGAAGCTTTCTTT.

The V call is TRBV7-9, the J call TRBJ2-3, with 7 bases matching TRBD2. The CDR3 runs to 15 residues. V shed 2 bases and J 3 bases; nucleotides not matched to a gene: 5. Germline values: CDR1 SEHNR, CDR2 FQNEAQ (reference sequence). In nucleotides, the CDR3 is TGTGCCAGCAGCTTAAGCAGGGAGGGAACAGATACGCAGTATTTT. Protein sequence: CASSLSREGTDTQYF.

The chain recombines TRBV7-9 with TRBJ1-1; a weak D match, TRBD1 (5 bases). The germline gives CDR1 SEHNR, CDR2 FQNEAQ (reference sequence). The V and J ends lost 5 bases and 4 bases respectively, with 14 bases between them. This CDR3 is 14 amino acids long. The CDR3 here is CASSPGTGLTEAFF. In DNA, the CDR3 is TGTGCCAGCAGCCCAGGGACGGGTCTCACTGAAGCTTTCTTT. Complete variable domain (other parts from reference TRBV7-9 and TRBJ1-1): DTGVSQNPRHKITKRGQNVTFRCDPISEHNRLYWYRQTLGQGPEFLTYFQNEAQLEKSRLLSDRFSAERPKGSFSTLEIQRTEQGDSAMYLCASSPGTGLTEAFFGQGTRLTVV.

The chain joins TRBV4-1 to TRBJ2-2; no clear D. Germline CDR1 reads MGHRA; CDR2 reads YSYEKL. Deletions cut 2 bases from V and 6 bases from J, with 10 bases between. The CDR3 totals 14 residues. In DNA, the CDR3 is TGCGCCAGCAGCCAAAAGCTTAGGGCCGGGGAGCTGTTTTTT. The encoded protein is CASSQKLRAGELFF.

This chain uses TRBV19 with TRBJ1-2; D is possibly TRBD1 (5 bases). CDR3 length: 11 residues. The V gene lost 10 bases and the J gene lost 6 bases, with 12 bases spanning the gap. Germline CDR1 and CDR2: LNHDA and SQIVND (reference sequence). In DNA, the CDR3 is TGTGCCACCAGTGGGGGGGATGGCTACACCTTC. The encoded protein is CATSGGDGYTF. Together with reference TRBV19 and TRBJ1-2, the CDR3 gives the full variable domain: DGGITQSPKYLFRKEGQNVTLSCEQNLNHDAMYWYRQDPGQGLRLIYYSQIVNDFQKGDIAEGYSVSREKKESFPLTVTSAQKNPTAFYLCATSGGDGYTFGSGTRLTVV.

The chain links TRBV5-6 to TRBJ2-7; 7 bases agree with TRBD1. With V trimmed by 2 bases and J by 0 bases, 2 bases remained unmatched. The CDR3 sequence is 14 residues long. Per the germline V gene, CDR1 is SGHDT and CDR2 is YYEEEE. DNA for the CDR3: TGTGCCAGCAGCTTTGGGGACAGCTCCTACGAGCAGTACTTC. Translating gives CASSFGDSSYEQYF.

The chain couples TRBV27 to TRBJ2-5; the match to TRBD1 covers 9 bases. The germline V gene has CDR1 MNHEY and CDR2 SMNVEV (reference sequence). The CDR3 contains 14 residues. V was pared by 6 bases and J by 4 bases, with 6 bases of the junction left unmatched. The CDR3 sequence: CASRVTGGVETQYF. DNA for the CDR3: TGTGCCAGCAGAGTAACAGGGGGCGTAGAGACCCAGTACTTC.

The chain uses TRBV10-3 and TRBJ2-3; D may correspond to TRBD1 or TRBD2 (5 bases each). V was pared by 3 bases and J by 1 base, with 11 bases between. Germline loops: CDR1 ENHRY, CDR2 SYGVKD. This CDR3 has 15 residues. The CDR3 reads CAISDWGRGTDTQYF. CDR3 DNA: TGTGCCATCAGTGATTGGGGGAGAGGCACAGATACGCAGTATTTT.

The chain carries TRBV2 and TRBJ2-7, with 11 bases fitting TRBD2. The CDR3 runs to 15 residues. CDR1 and CDR2 from the germline V gene are SNHLY and FYNNEI. V lost 6 bases, J lost 2 bases, and 6 bases stayed unmatched. The CDR3 protein is CASSETSGSTYEQYF. CDR3 in DNA: TGTGCCAGCAGCGAAACTAGCGGGAGCACCTACGAGCAGTACTTC.

The DNA of the CDR3 is TGCGCCAGCAGTCCCGGGACAGGGCCTGGAAACACCATATATTTT. Translated: CASSPGTGPGNTIYF. The chain has TRBV23-1 and TRBJ1-3; 9 bases fit TRBD1. TRBV23-1 is an open reading frame whose function is uncertain. The V and J ends lost 4 bases and 2 bases, in that order; junction bases with no gene match: 3. The CDR3 totals 15 residues.